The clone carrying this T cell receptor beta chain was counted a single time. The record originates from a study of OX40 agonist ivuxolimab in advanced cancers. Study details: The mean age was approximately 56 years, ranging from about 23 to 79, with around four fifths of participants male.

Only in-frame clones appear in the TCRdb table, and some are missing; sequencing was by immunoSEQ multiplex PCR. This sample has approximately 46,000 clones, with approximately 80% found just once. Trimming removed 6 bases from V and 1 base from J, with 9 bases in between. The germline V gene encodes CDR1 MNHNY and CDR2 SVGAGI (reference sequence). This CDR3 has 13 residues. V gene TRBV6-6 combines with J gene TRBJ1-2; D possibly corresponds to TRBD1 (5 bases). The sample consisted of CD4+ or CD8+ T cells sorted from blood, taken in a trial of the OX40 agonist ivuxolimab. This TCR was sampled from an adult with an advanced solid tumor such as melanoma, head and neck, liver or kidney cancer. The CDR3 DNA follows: TGTGCCAGCAGAGGCGACAGTAACTATGGCTACACCTTC. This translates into CASRGDSNYGYTF.